Shown below are 9 T cell receptor beta chains from a single sample sequenced in a study of human T cells and chemical hapten exposure. As to time point: pre-sensitization, week 0. Stated treatment: therapeutic diphenylcyclopropenone sensitization with weekly scalp DPC. Each CDR3 protein gets one entry after TCRdb re-called the RACE reads with MiXCR. The sample carries 250,000 or so distinct CDR3 sequences, around 7% recorded once. Sequenced here: whole blood, sampled in connection with sensitization to the hapten diphenylcyclopropenone (DPC). These receptors were collected from a man aged 18 to 29 with alopecia areata. Some clones in this sample may be carry-over from other donors' samples.

The V call is TRBV20-1, the J call TRBJ2-7; unclear D gene. V was cut by 3 bases and J by 0 bases, with 9 bases left in between. Germline V gene sequence: CDR1 DFQATT, CDR2 SNEGSKA (reference sequence). The CDR3 consists of 13 residues. CDR3 bases: TGCAGTGCTAGCGGGTCTAGCTCCTACGAGCAGTACTTC. It specifies CSASGSSSYEQYF.

J is TRBJ2-7 and V is TRBV6-5; 7 bases match TRBD1. Trimming took 0 bases from V and 4 from J; bases not matched to a gene: 9. Germline values: CDR1 MNHEY, CDR2 SVGAGI. The CDR3 extends over 16 amino acids. In nucleotides, the CDR3 is TGTGCCAGCAGTTACTCGCCCAGGGGGATTGGATACGAGCAGTACTTC. Amino acids: CASSYSPRGIGYEQYF.

This rearrangement joins TRBV5-4 to TRBJ2-3, with 11 bases matching TRBD2. The CDR3 runs to 19 residues. Germline CDR1 SGHNT, CDR2 YYREEE (reference sequence). The trim removed 1 base at V and 2 bases at J, leaving 12 bases unmatched. The CDR3 coding sequence is TGTGCCAGCAGCTTGATTCACTTCCTGACTAGCGGGGTCACAGATACGCAGTATTTT. This gives the protein CASSLIHFLTSGVTDTQYF. The full variable domain, with the rest looked up from reference TRBV5-4 and TRBJ2-3, is ETGVTQSPTHLIKTRGQQVTLRCSSQSGHNTVSWYQQALGQGPQFIFQYYREEENGRGNFPPRFSGLQFPNYSSELNVNALELDDSALYLCASSLIHFLTSGVTDTQYFGPGTRLTVL.

This clonotype was seen a handful of times. The V gene is TRBV27, the J gene TRBJ2-3; 12 bases are a match to TRBD2. CDR1 is MNHEY and CDR2 is SMNVEV in the germline V gene (reference sequence). V lost 5 bases and J lost 3; bases outside the gene matches: 6. The CDR3 runs to 16 residues. In nucleotides, the CDR3 is TGTGCCAGCAGTCCCCGACTAGCGGGGGTAACAGATACGCAGTATTTT. Encoded protein: CASSPRLAGVTDTQYF.

There are a few counts of this clonotype. The rearrangement uses TRBV7-6 and TRBJ2-1; 11 bases agree with TRBD2. V shed 2 bases and J 4 bases; nucleotides not matched to a gene: 10. Looked up from germline, CDR1 is SGHVS and CDR2 is FNYEAQ. CDR3 length equals 18 residues. CDR3 in amino acids: CASSLSRLAGTDYNEQFF. CDR3 sequence (DNA): TGTGCCAGCAGCTTAAGTAGACTAGCGGGGACCGATTACAATGAGCAGTTCTTC.

The rearrangement links TRBV20-1 to TRBJ2-4; D not resolved. The germline V and J ends were trimmed by 6 bases and 1 base, with 10 bases remaining between them. The CDR3 is 13 amino acids. Germline CDR1 DFQATT, CDR2 SNEGSKA (reference sequence). The CDR3 coding sequence is TGCAGTGCCCCCAACGGGGCCAAAAACATTCAGTACTTC. Translation gives CSAPNGAKNIQYF.

CDR3 bases: TGTGCCAGCAGTGTGAACCAGGGGGCTGAAGCTTTCTTT. This translates into CASSVNQGAEAFF. The chain uses TRBV5-6 and TRBJ1-1; 7 bases match TRBD1. V was clipped by 5 bases and J by 6 bases; unmatched bases: 7. Looked up from germline, CDR1 is SGHDT and CDR2 is YYEEEE. The CDR3 length is 13 residues.

This rearrangement joins TRBV29-1 to TRBJ1-2; tentative D call: TRBD1 (5 bases). Germline CDR1 is SQVTM and CDR2 is ANQGSEA. The CDR3 totals 14 residues. V lost 1 base, J lost 5 bases, and 14 bases lay in between. The CDR3, as DNA: TGCAGCGTTGAAGCCGGGACTGCCTTTTATGGCTACACCTTC. This sequence encodes CSVEAGTAFYGYTF. The variable domain in full, completed from reference TRBV29-1 and TRBJ1-2, reads SAVISQKPSRDICQRGTSLTIQCQVDSQVTMMFWYRQQPGQSLTLIATANQGSEATYESGFVIDKFPISRPNLTFSTLTVSNMSPEDSSIYLCSVEAGTAFYGYTFGSGTRLTVV.

This clonotype has a count of ten or more. V and J are TRBV6-5 and TRBJ1-5; no reliable D call. Germline CDR1 MNHEY, CDR2 SVGAGI. The ends were cut back, 4 bases at V and 0 bases at J, with 4 bases in the middle. The CDR3 contains 13 residues. The CDR3 coding sequence is TGTGCCAGCAGTTCCAATAGCAATCAGCCCCAGCATTTT. Protein product: CASSSNSNQPQHF.